This T cell receptor beta chain came from a study of blood T cells in healthy people across ages (dated by TCRdb to the mid-2010s). Broadly, across the study: In model experiments, roughly one uniquely barcoded TCR beta cDNA molecule per two T cells was captured by template switching. Donors of different ages were randomly distributed across sequencing lanes to avoid experimental bias. Donors were grouped into four age groups: young (average approximately 15 years), middle-aged (about 40), aged (around 62) and long-lived (roughly 80). Using deep sequencing normalized with unique cDNA molecular identifiers, the study measured how TCR beta repertoire diversity changes with age. For two donors (one aged 18 to 30 and one aged 80 or older), the study analyzed two additional independent replicas of 1 million unique cDNA reads from the same blood draw. General conclusions and limits of the study: Conclusive comparison of naive and antigen-experienced compartments was prevented by the profiling of bulk unsorted PBMCs. Because the CMV infection status of the donors was unknown, age-related changes in expanded clonotypes may potentially have been confounded. Compared with the aged group, the long-lived group had more naive CD4+ T cells, fewer expanded clones and increased TCR diversity, suggesting age selection. Observed TCR beta diversity per million T cells fell roughly linearly with age, and a significant reduction was already apparent by age roughly 40. Estimates of total diversity from one million sequenced T cells were regarded as lower bounds and underestimates. There was a strong correlation between observed TCR beta diversity and the percentage of naive T cells measured by flow cytometry.

Comment on this clonotype: The antigen this receptor binds is unknown. No clone much larger than this one lies a single base away; base qualities are absent.

The CDR3, from cysteine to phenylalanine, totals 11 residues. The retained sequence is limited to the CDR3, 33 bases, with the frame set at the first base. Cut back by 5 bases and 5 bases, the V and J ends lie 7 bases apart. The germline V gene (reference sequence) yields SEHNR for CDR1 and FQNEAQ for CDR2. The 40 or so donors, aged about 6 to 95 years, were systemically healthy Caucasian individuals from Russia. Each donor gave around 9.5 milliliters of peripheral blood, collected into EDTA-treated Vacutainer tubes. Ficoll-Paque density-gradient centrifugation was used to isolate PBMCs, with at least 6.5 million obtained per sample. Trizol reagent was used to extract total RNA from PBMCs, with at least 5 micrograms per sample. The percentages of naive CD45RAhigh/CD27high T cells were determined by flow cytometry on a PBMC aliquot from every donor. Receptor amplification or capture employed 5' RACE. Sequencing was carried out with an Illumina HiSeq 2500. A second PCR of about 7 to 12 cycles was run with a J-beta primer mix and a sample-barcoded 5' primer. A template-switch 5' adaptor carrying 12 random nucleotides introduced a unique molecular identifier onto each TCR beta cDNA molecule. Each sample yielded at least 2.5 million CDR3-containing paired-end reads. First-strand cDNA synthesis was performed from all RNA using the Mint cDNA synthesis kit, with priming by a TRBC-specific oligonucleotide. Following uracil-DNA glycosylase treatment, a first 18-cycle PCR with universal primers M1SS and BC2_uni_R was performed on all cDNA. As for the authors' bioinformatics: Each sample was normalized by randomly selecting 1 million high-quality reads, each carrying a distinct molecular identifier. Instead of being binned into consensus sequences, reads that shared molecular identifiers were thrown out. CDR3 identification, clonotype clustering and error correction used MiTCR with a Q25 quality threshold and the strictest error-elimination algorithm. Lower-bound total TCR beta diversity was estimated with a nonparametric unseen species model using Euler transformation. TCRdb took the public reads, trimmed them with fastp at Q25, ran MiXCR for clone calling and kept in-frame beta chains. Under each unique CDR3 protein, matching rows form one entry showing the most common genes and DNA. The V and J calls, along with clone size, are taken from TCRdb and not from the paper's own processing. The sample table holds hundreds of thousands of distinct CDR3 sequences, of which approximately 60% were seen once. The ten largest clones capture around a quarter of the sample.

The clonotype comes from a man aged 35 to 55 in good health. The sequenced sample consisted of blood. Here the chain combines TRBV7-9 and TRBJ2-7, with the D gene uncertain. The bases are TGTGCCAGCAGCCCCTGGGACGAGCAGTACTTC. Its protein reads: CASSPWDEQYF.